Listed below are T cell receptor beta chains from one sample, sequenced in a study of T cell responses to AZD1222 COVID-19 vaccine. The method was immunoSEQ multiplex PCR; TCRdb's version includes in-frame clones alone and lacks a portion of them. The data hold roughly 58,000 clones, with more than 70% observed a single time. The sequences come from peripheral blood, collected on day 0 of MenACWY control vaccination. These receptors were obtained from an adult in good health. CDR3s include the opening cysteine and the closing phenylalanine or tryptophan. A D gene is named only where the DNA matches it firmly. The size entry is marked missing in some rows and otherwise reads once, few, many or a size class.

TRBV30	NA	TRBJ1-1	NA	CAWALVGNTEAFF	TGTGCCTGGGCCCTCGTGGGGAACACTGAAGCTTTCTTT
TRBV7-9	NA	TRBJ1-4	NA	CASSLYSIGTNEKLFF	TGTGCCAGCAGCTTATACTCAATAGGAACTAATGAAAAACTGTTTTTT
TRBV7-9	NA	TRBJ1-1	NA	CASSSPGHTEAFF	TGTGCCAGCAGCTCCCCAGGGCACACTGAAGCTTTCTTT
TRBV2	NA	TRBJ2-5	NA	CASSPRQVQETQYF	TGTGCCAGCAGCCCCCGACAGGTACAAGAGACCCAGTACTTC
TRBV30	NA	TRBJ1-5	once	CAWSVGVSNQPQHF	TGTGCCTGGAGTGTGGGGGTTAGCAATCAGCCCCAGCATTTT
TRBV15	NA	TRBJ2-2	NA	CATSGLSNTGELFF	TGTGCCACCAGCGGACTGTCGAACACCGGGGAGCTGTTTTTT
TRBV19	NA	TRBJ1-1	NA	CASSMVGREAFF	TGTGCCAGTAGTATGGTGGGGCGGGAAGCTTTCTTT
TRBV2	TRBD1	TRBJ1-1	NA	CASSWGLPGGVNTEAFF	TGTGCCAGCAGTTGGGGGTTGCCAGGGGGCGTGAACACTGAAGCTTTCTTT
TRBV29-1	NA	TRBJ1-2	NA	CSVEWSEANYGYTF	TGCAGCGTTGAATGGTCAGAGGCGAACTATGGCTACACCTTC
TRBV7-3	NA	TRBJ2-1	NA	CASSLTGGSYNEQFF	TGTGCCAGCAGCTTAACTGGCGGATCCTACAATGAGCAGTTCTTC
TRBV6-5	NA	TRBJ2-3	NA	CASLLDSTDTQYF	TGTGCCAGCTTACTAGATTCCACAGATACGCAGTATTTT
TRBV27	NA	TRBJ1-5	NA	CASSTQQGNQPQHF	TGTGCCAGCAGTACTCAGCAGGGGAATCAGCCCCAGCATTTT
TRBV7-3	NA	TRBJ2-2	NA	CASSLLGSNTGELFF	TGTGCCAGCAGCTTACTCGGTTCGAACACCGGGGAGCTGTTTTTT
TRBV29-1	NA	TRBJ2-2	few	CSVARGSGELFF	TGCAGCGTTGCTCGGGGGTCCGGGGAGCTGTTTTTT
TRBV6-5	NA	TRBJ2-3	once	CASRRGSFDTQYF	TGTGCCAGCAGGAGGGGTAGCTTCGATACGCAGTATTTT
TRBV7-2	TRBD1	TRBJ2-7	NA	CASSLGWDRGKYEQYF	TGTGCCAGCAGCTTAGGATGGGACAGGGGTAAATACGAGCAGTACTTC
TRBV7-9	NA	TRBJ1-6	NA	CASSPLGALHF	TGTGCCAGCAGCCCCCTGGGGGCCCTCCACTTT
TRBV18	NA	TRBJ1-1	NA	CASSPVKGRTEAFF	TGTGCCAGCTCACCAGTGAAGGGGAGGACTGAAGCTTTCTTT
TRBV5-5	NA	TRBJ1-1	NA	CASSLTVNTEAFF	TGTGCCAGCAGTCTGACGGTGAACACTGAAGCTTTCTTT
TRBV2	NA	TRBJ1-1	NA	CASSRRLSTESAFF	TGTGCCAGCAGCCGGCGCCTCTCCACTGAATCAGCTTTCTTT
TRBV9	TRBD1	TRBJ1-5	NA	CASSGTGAGQPQHF	TGTGCCAGCAGCGGGACAGGTGCAGGTCAGCCCCAGCATTTT
TRBV7-2	TRBD2	TRBJ2-1	NA	CASSPRLAGGGEQFF	TGTGCCAGCAGCCCCCGACTAGCGGGAGGCGGTGAGCAGTTCTTC
TRBV9	NA	TRBJ1-2	NA	CASSVAPGNYGYTF	TGTGCCAGCAGCGTAGCCCCAGGTAACTATGGCTACACCTTC
TRBV28	NA	TRBJ2-7	NA	CASSFSPSHAGSKYEQYF	TGTGCCAGCAGTTTTTCCCCTTCTCACGCAGGAAGTAAATACGAGCAGTACTTC
TRBV19	NA	TRBJ1-3	NA	CASSRGGTGSGNTIYF	TGTGCCAGTAGTCGAGGGGGAACCGGCTCTGGAAACACCATATATTTT
TRBV6-1	NA	TRBJ2-5	NA	CASSEQNLGTQYF	TGTGCCAGCAGTGAACAGAACCTCGGGACCCAGTACTTC
TRBV6-2/TRBV6-3	NA	TRBJ2-7	NA	CASSYSSGGYEQYF	TGTGCCAGCAGTTACTCGTCAGGCGGCTACGAGCAGTACTTC
TRBV11-2	NA	TRBJ2-5	NA	CASSSSGRGSETQYF	TGTGCCAGCAGCTCCTCAGGGAGGGGGAGCGAGACCCAGTACTTC
TRBV28	NA	TRBJ2-7	NA	CASSFGPYEQYF	TGTGCCAGCAGTTTTGGGCCCTACGAGCAGTACTTC
TRBV4-2	TRBD1	TRBJ1-1	NA	CASSVRQGGNTEAFF	TGTGCCAGCAGCGTAAGACAGGGGGGGAACACTGAAGCTTTCTTT